This TCR beta chain originates from a study of identical twins. The CDR3 covers 14 residues. Germline loops: CDR1 MGHRA, CDR2 YSYEKL. Trimming removed 0 bases at V and 9 bases at J, with 12 bases between. TCRdb itself ran the 5' RACE reads through MiXCR, one entry per CDR3 protein. The data contain roughly 540,000 distinct CDR3 sequences, 22% of them seen just once; the ten biggest clones take up roughly 0.9%. In addition, the sample was reused for a study of T cells expressing NK-cell markers.

The receptor comes from a woman aged 18-29 years in good health. Sequencing used CD4+ T cells sorted from blood. The rearrangement joins TRBV4-1 to TRBJ2-1; possibly TRBD1 for D (7 bases). The CDR3 sequence: CASSQDHQGGEQFF. CDR3 in DNA: TGCGCCAGCAGCCAAGATCATCAGGGGGGTGAGCAGTTCTTC.